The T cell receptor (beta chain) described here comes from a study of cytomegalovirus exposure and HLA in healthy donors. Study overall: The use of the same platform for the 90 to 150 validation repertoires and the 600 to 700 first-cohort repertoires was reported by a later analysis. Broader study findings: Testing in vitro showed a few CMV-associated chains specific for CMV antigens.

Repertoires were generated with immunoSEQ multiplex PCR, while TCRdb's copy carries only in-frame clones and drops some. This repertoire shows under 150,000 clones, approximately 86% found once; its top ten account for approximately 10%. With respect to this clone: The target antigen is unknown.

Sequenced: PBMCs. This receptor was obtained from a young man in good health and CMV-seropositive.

The CDR3 is CASSFSSGGVQETQYF. The CDR3 DNA reads as TGTGCCAGCAGCTTTAGTAGCGGGGGGGTCCAAGAGACCCAGTACTTC. This chain connects TRBV7-9 to TRBJ2-5; 11 nucleotides align to TRBD2. The CDR3 is 16 amino acids. Trimming removed 3 bases from V and 1 base from J; junction bases left unmatched: 4. Germline CDR1 reads SEHNR; CDR2 reads FQNEAQ (reference sequence). Full variable domain (outside the CDR3, taken from reference TRBV7-9 and TRBJ2-5): DTGVSQNPRHKITKRGQNVTFRCDPISEHNRLYWYRQTLGQGPEFLTYFQNEAQLEKSRLLSDRFSAERPKGSFSTLEIQRTEQGDSAMYLCASSFSSGGVQETQYFGPGTRLLVL.